The clone carrying this TCR beta chain was counted a few times. The antigen remains unidentified. Carried by the TCR beta cDNA libraries were unique molecular identifiers. From the PCR reads, TCRdb called clonotypes with MiXCR, one entry per CDR3 protein. This table holds 150,000 to 200,000 distinct CDR3 sequences, 35% to 40% found once. These data come from a study of post-analysis software for immune sequencing data. General study points: Significantly lower normalized Chao1 diversity was found in patients with multiple sclerosis relative to controls. With TRBV5-6, TRBV5-1 and TRBV20-1 included, about five TRBV segments were more frequent in patients than in controls.

The CDR3 sequence is 12 residues long. CDR1 is SQVTM, CDR2 ANQGSEA, per germline. Trimming left V 7 bases short and J 2 bases short, with 11 bases between. This clonotype was sampled from a girl under 18 with multiple sclerosis. The chain couples TRBV29-1 to TRBJ1-1, with D maybe TRBD1 (6 bases). The starting material was blood, obtained after autologous hematopoietic stem cell transplantation. This CDR3 reads CSAWGHNTEAFF. The CDR3 DNA reads TGCAGCGCGTGGGGACACAACACTGAAGCTTTCTTT.